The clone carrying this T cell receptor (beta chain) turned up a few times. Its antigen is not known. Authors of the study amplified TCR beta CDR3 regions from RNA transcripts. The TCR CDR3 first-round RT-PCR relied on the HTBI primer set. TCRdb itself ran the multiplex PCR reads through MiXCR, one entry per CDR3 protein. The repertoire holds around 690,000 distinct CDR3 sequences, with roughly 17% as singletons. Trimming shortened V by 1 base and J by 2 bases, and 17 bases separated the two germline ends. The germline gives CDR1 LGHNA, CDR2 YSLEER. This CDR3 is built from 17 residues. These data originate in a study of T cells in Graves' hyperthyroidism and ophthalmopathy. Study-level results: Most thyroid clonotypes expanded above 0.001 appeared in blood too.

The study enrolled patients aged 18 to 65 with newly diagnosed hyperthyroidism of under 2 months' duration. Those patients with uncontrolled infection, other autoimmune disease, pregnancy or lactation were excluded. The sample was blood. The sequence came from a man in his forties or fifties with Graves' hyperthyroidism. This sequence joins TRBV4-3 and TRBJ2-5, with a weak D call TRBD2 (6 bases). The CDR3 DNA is TGCGCCAGCAGCCAAGTTCACTCCGGGACTGAGCAAGAGACCCAGTACTTC. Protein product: CASSQVHSGTEQETQYF.